This passage covers 20 T cell receptor beta chains from one sample sequenced in a study of identical twins. TCRdb re-analysed the 5' RACE reads in MiXCR, keeping a single row per CDR3 protein. Counted here are approximately 210,000 distinct CDR3 sequences, 5.5% to 7.5% occurring once; the ten biggest clones make up roughly 15%. This sample was shared with a second study, whose subject was T cells expressing NK-cell markers.

The sequencing input was CD8+ T cells sorted from blood. Receptor source: a woman under 30 in good health.

V gene TRBV5-1 combines with J gene TRBJ2-7; D assignment may be TRBD1 or TRBD2 (6 bases each). The CDR3 is 13 amino acids. The germline V gene has CDR1 SGHRS and CDR2 YFSETQ. With 7 bases removed from V and 4 bases from J, the gap between germline ends came to 15 bases. The CDR3 coding sequence is TGCGCCAGCCAAGGGGGGACCGAATACGAGCAGTACTTC. The encoded protein is CASQGGTEYEQYF.

The chain recombines TRBV27 with TRBJ2-7, with D possibly matching TRBD1 (6 bases). V gave up 4 bases and J gave up 1 base, with 17 bases separating them. This CDR3 is built from 16 residues. Per the germline V gene, CDR1 is MNHEY and CDR2 is SMNVEV (reference sequence). CDR3 loop: CASSSSWTALSYEQYF. The CDR3 DNA sequence: TGTGCCAGCAGTTCAAGTTGGACAGCTCTTTCCTACGAGCAGTACTTC.

This clonotype was recorded many times. The chain recombines TRBV7-9 with TRBJ1-1, with D uncertain. CDR3 length: 14 amino acids. Trimming removed 3 bases at V and 0 bases at J, with 8 bases between. Germline assignment: CDR1 SEHNR and CDR2 FQNEAQ (reference sequence). CDR3: CASSFSNLNTEAFF. For the CDR3, the DNA is TGTGCCAGCAGCTTCTCGAATCTGAACACTGAAGCTTTCTTT.

This clonotype was counted a few times. The chain has TRBV9 and TRBJ2-2; 8 bases fit TRBD2. Germline V CDR1 and CDR2: SGDLS, YYNGEE. Trimming at V came to 3 bases and at J to 4 bases, leaving 17 bases not matched to a gene. The CDR3 spans 19 residues. The CDR3 is CASSGQSPQGLGGTGELFF. DNA of the CDR3: TGTGCCAGCAGCGGCCAATCACCCCAGGGACTAGGTGGCACCGGGGAGCTGTTTTTT. Full variable domain (missing parts from reference TRBV9 and TRBJ2-2): DSGVTQTPKHLITATGQRVTLRCSPRSGDLSVYWYQQSLDQGLQFLIQYYNGEERAKGNILERFSAQQFPDLHSELNLSSLELGDSALYFCASSGQSPQGLGGTGELFFGEGSRLTVL.

This clonotype showed up just a few times. This sequence joins TRBV20-1 and TRBJ1-6; D call uncertain. Between the trimmed V and J ends, which lost 3 bases and 0 bases, there was a span of 12 bases. The CDR3 has 16 residues. The V gene's germline CDR1 is DFQATT and CDR2 SNEGSKA (reference sequence). The DNA for the CDR3 is TGCAGTGCTAGGGACGATCTCGGCTCCTATAATTCACCCCTCCACTTT. Translated, it gives CSARDDLGSYNSPLHF.

There are many counts of this clonotype. The chain links TRBV12-3 or TRBV12-4 to TRBJ2-7, with D possibly being TRBD1 or TRBD2 (6 bases each). This CDR3 has 14 residues. Trimming cost V 6 bases and J 4 bases, with 16 bases left between them. The CDR3 DNA is TGTGCCAGCAGCCCGAGGGGGAGGAGGTACGAGCAGTACTTC. It is translated as CASSPRGRRYEQYF.

This clonotype occurred many times. This chain uses TRBV14 with TRBJ1-1, with a possible D match to TRBD1 (6 bases). V was cut by 6 bases and J by 11 bases, with 22 bases left in between. Germline CDR1 and CDR2: SGHDN and FVKESK. This CDR3 region has 14 residues. The CDR3 DNA is TGTGCCAGCAGTCAACCCCGGGGGCTAGGAGACGCTTTCTTT. Protein: CASSQPRGLGDAFF.

V usage is TRBV15 and J usage is TRBJ2-1, with 11 positions matching TRBD1. Germline V gives CDR1 LNHNV, CDR2 YYDKDF (reference sequence). Trimming took 5 bases from V and 7 from J; bases not matched to a gene: 16. CDR3 length: 18 residues. CDR3: CATSSLPSGTGGFNEQFF. The CDR3 DNA follows: TGTGCCACCAGCTCGCTGCCATCCGGGACAGGGGGGTTTAATGAGCAGTTCTTC.

This clonotype was counted only a few times. The rearrangement links TRBV6-2 or TRBV6-3 to TRBJ2-7; possible D gene TRBD2, 5 bases. V lost 6 bases and J 4 bases, leaving 19 bases between the germline ends. Germline V gene sequence: CDR1 MNHEY, CDR2 SVGEGT. The CDR3 consists of 15 residues. The CDR3, as DNA: TGTGCCAGCAGCTTCCCCGGAGGAGGCGAGTACGAGCAGTACTTC. Residues: CASSFPGGGEYEQYF.

This clonotype was detected many times. DNA for the CDR3: TGTGTCAGGAGGCGGGTCAATGAGCAGTTCTTC. Translated: CVRRRVNEQFF. The chain has TRBV30 and TRBJ2-1; possible D gene TRBD2, 5 bases. Per germline, CDR1 GTSNPN and CDR2 SVGIG (reference sequence). CDR3 length: 11 residues.

The chain is built from TRBV20-1 and TRBJ2-7; D perhaps matches TRBD1 (6 bases). Trimming stripped 4 bases from V and 0 bases from J, with 16 bases between. The germline CDR1 and CDR2 sequences are DFQATT and SNEGSKA (reference sequence). The CDR3 is made up of 15 amino acids. The CDR3 sequence is CSAKDSRSFSYEQYF. DNA for the CDR3: TGCAGTGCTAAGGACAGCCGAAGTTTCTCCTACGAGCAGTACTTC.

The V gene is TRBV19, the J gene TRBJ2-1; D unclear. This CDR3 has 11 amino acids. Trimming stripped 7 bases from V and 4 bases from J, with 5 bases between. CDR1 is LNHDA, CDR2 SQIVND, per germline (reference sequence). The DNA for the CDR3 is TGTGCCAGTACCTTGTACAATGAGCAGTTCTTC. Residues: CASTLYNEQFF.

This clonotype has only a few counts. The J gene is TRBJ2-7, the V gene TRBV23-1; D perhaps matches TRBD1 (6 bases). TRBV23-1 is annotated as an ORF whose role is uncertain. This CDR3 spans 14 amino acids. Between the trimmed V and J ends, which lost 2 bases and 0 bases, there was a span of 8 bases. DNA for the CDR3: TGCGCCAGCAGTCAACAGGGGTTCTCCTACGAGCAGTACTTC. Its translation: CASSQQGFSYEQYF.

This clonotype was picked up many times. The V and J genes are TRBV12-3 or TRBV12-4 and TRBJ1-2, with D possibly matching TRBD1 (6 bases). V dropped 5 bases and J dropped 2 bases, with 15 bases sitting between them. This CDR3 is 15 amino acids long. The CDR3 loop reads CASSPLTGQNYGYTF. The CDR3 region has the DNA TGTGCCAGCAGTCCTCTGACAGGACAAAACTATGGCTACACCTTC.

This clonotype was seen ten or more times. This chain links TRBV27 with TRBJ2-1; no firm D call. Trimming removed 5 bases at V and 4 bases at J, with 3 bases between. The V gene's germline CDR1 is MNHEY and CDR2 SMNVEV (reference sequence). The CDR3 consists of 11 residues. This CDR3 is CASSHYNEQFF. In DNA, the CDR3 is TGTGCCAGCAGTCATTACAATGAGCAGTTCTTC.

This clonotype appeared a few times. The genes are TRBV9 and TRBJ2-5; unclear D gene. V shed 4 bases and J shed 2 bases, with 15 bases lying between them. This CDR3 has 15 residues. Germline V gene data show CDR1 as SGDLS and CDR2 as YYNGEE. CDR3 sequence (DNA): TGTGCCAGCAGCTCCTGGGGTTCGGAACAAGAGACCCAGTACTTC. Encoded protein: CASSSWGSEQETQYF. The whole variable domain, remainder taken from reference TRBV9 and TRBJ2-5, is DSGVTQTPKHLITATGQRVTLRCSPRSGDLSVYWYQQSLDQGLQFLIQYYNGEERAKGNILERFSAQQFPDLHSELNLSSLELGDSALYFCASSSWGSEQETQYFGPGTRLLVL.

This clonotype was picked up a small number of times. J is TRBJ2-1 and V is TRBV9; D might be TRBD2 (5 bases). Trimming took 3 bases from V and 3 from J, leaving 13 bases between them. CDR3 length: 15 amino acids. CDR1 and CDR2 (germline): SGDLS, YYNGEE. CDR3 DNA: TGTGCCAGCAGCGCCTCCTCGGCGGGCTACAATGAGCAGTTCTTC. This codes for CASSASSAGYNEQFF.

In its sample, this clonotype was seen many times. The chain couples TRBV5-1 to TRBJ2-6; D is possibly TRBD1 (6 bases). This CDR3 contains 17 residues. CDR1 and CDR2 from the germline V gene are SGHRS and YFSETQ. Between the trimmed V and J ends, which lost 4 bases and 2 bases, there was a span of 16 bases. The CDR3 DNA reads as TGCGCCAGCAGCAGCACAGGGAAGGTGGCTGGGGCCAACGTCCTGACTTTC. Protein: CASSSTGKVAGANVLTF.

This clonotype was counted between two and nine times. The V call is TRBV4-1, the J call TRBJ2-7; tentative D call: TRBD2 (7 bases). V shed 7 bases and J shed 6 bases, with 10 bases lying between them. Germline CDR1 is MGHRA and CDR2 is YSYEKL. This CDR3 has 11 residues. CDR3 sequence (DNA): TGCGCCAGCAAGAGGGGGGGCGAGCAGTACTTC. It is translated as CASKRGGEQYF.

The chain is built from TRBV9 and TRBJ2-3; D call uncertain. Germline V gene lookup returns CDR1 SGDLS and CDR2 YYNGEE. The CDR3 extends over 14 amino acids. V was shortened by 0 bases and J by 4 bases, with 9 bases between the two germline ends. The CDR3 sequence: CASSVVTDSDTQYF. The DNA of the CDR3 is TGTGCCAGCAGCGTAGTCACAGATTCAGATACGCAGTATTTT. The entire variable domain, with the rest obtained from reference TRBV9 and TRBJ2-3, is as follows: DSGVTQTPKHLITATGQRVTLRCSPRSGDLSVYWYQQSLDQGLQFLIQYYNGEERAKGNILERFSAQQFPDLHSELNLSSLELGDSALYFCASSVVTDSDTQYFGPGTRLTVL.